This section outlines one T cell receptor (beta chain) sequence together with its context. What it binds is unknown. CDR3 length: 10 amino acids. Clones were sequenced by immunoSEQ multiplex PCR, and TCRdb holds only the in-frame ones, with some missing. This table holds roughly 39,000 clones, around 96% found once. This record comes from a study of graft-versus-host responses after intestinal transplantation. Study-wide context: Grafts were multivisceral, liver-intestinal, or isolated intestinal. Study-wide results and limits: Within allografts, high graft-versus-host to host-versus-graft clonal ratios were seen among patients with graft-donor T cell macrochimerism.

The TCR sequence derives from a human donor who was the organ donor for an intestinal transplant. The chain has TRBV21-1 and TRBJ1-2; the table assigns TRBD1, which was not confirmed against the DNA. TRBV21-1 is a pseudogene segment. This material consisted of unstimulated CD8+ T cells sorted from spleen or lymph node cells, taken before transplant. The CDR3 DNA is TGTGCCAGCAGCCATCCCGGCTACACCTTC. This sequence encodes CASSHPGYTF.